Each of the 2 T cell receptor beta chains below was sequenced from the same sample in a study of blood T cells in healthy people across ages. A second PCR of 7 to 11 cycles used a sample-barcoded 5' primer and a J-beta primer mix. TCRdb reprocessed the 5' RACE reads with MiXCR, giving one entry per CDR3 protein. Of 1.5 million to 2 million distinct CDR3 sequences in the sample, under 30% were seen once. The sample was blood. The receptors come from a woman in her twenties or thirties in good health.

The gene calls are TRBV15 and TRBJ2-3; D possibly uses TRBD1 or TRBD2 (5 bases each). CDR3 length: 16 residues. V was pared by 1 base and J by 2 bases, with 13 bases between. Germline loops: CDR1 LNHNV, CDR2 YYDKDF (reference sequence). CDR3 coding DNA: TGTGCCACCAGCAGAGTCGGGGACCCTAACACAGATACGCAGTATTTT. It yields the protein CATSRVGDPNTDTQYF.

This clonotype was observed a handful of times. The chain couples TRBV7-9 to TRBJ2-1; no clear D. Trimming left V 5 bases short and J 8 bases short, with 16 bases between. This CDR3 region has 14 residues. Germline V gene data show CDR1 as SEHNR and CDR2 as FQNEAQ (reference sequence). The CDR3 sequence is CASSRGPTTDEQFF. In DNA, the CDR3 is TGTGCCAGCAGCCGAGGACCCACCACAGATGAGCAGTTCTTC. The full variable domain, with the rest looked up from reference TRBV7-9 and TRBJ2-1, is DTGVSQNPRHKITKRGQNVTFRCDPISEHNRLYWYRQTLGQGPEFLTYFQNEAQLEKSRLLSDRFSAERPKGSFSTLEIQRTEQGDSAMYLCASSRGPTTDEQFFGPGTRLTVL.